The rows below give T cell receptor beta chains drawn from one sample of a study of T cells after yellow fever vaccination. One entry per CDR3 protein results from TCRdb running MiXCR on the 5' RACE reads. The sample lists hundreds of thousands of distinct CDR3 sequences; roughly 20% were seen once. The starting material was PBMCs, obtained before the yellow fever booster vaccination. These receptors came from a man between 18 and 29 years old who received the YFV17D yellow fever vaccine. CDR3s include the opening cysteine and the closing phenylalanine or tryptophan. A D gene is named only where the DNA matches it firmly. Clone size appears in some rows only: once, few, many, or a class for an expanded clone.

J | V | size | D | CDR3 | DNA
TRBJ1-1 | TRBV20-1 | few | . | CSARVGVNTEAFF | TGCAGTGCTAGAGTAGGTGTGAACACTGAAGCTTTCTTT
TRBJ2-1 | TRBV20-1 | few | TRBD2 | CSAYTSGVDNEQFF | TGCAGTGCTTATACTAGCGGGGTCGACAATGAGCAGTTCTTC
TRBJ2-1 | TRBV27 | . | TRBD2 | CASRQGLGAEQFF | TGTGCCAGCAGACAGGGACTAGGGGCCGAGCAGTTCTTC
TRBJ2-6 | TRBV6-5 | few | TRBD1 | CASSSDRGPGANVLTF | TGTGCCAGCAGTAGCGACAGGGGGCCTGGGGCCAACGTCCTGACTTTC
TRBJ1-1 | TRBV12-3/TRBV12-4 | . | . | CASSPQGRDTEAFF | TGTGCCAGCAGTCCACAGGGAAGGGACACTGAAGCTTTCTTT
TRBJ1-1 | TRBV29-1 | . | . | CSVHHGNTEAFF | TGCAGCGTTCATCACGGGAACACTGAAGCTTTCTTT
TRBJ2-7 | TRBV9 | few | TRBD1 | CASSPDRGRFYEQYF | TGTGCCAGCAGCCCCGACAGGGGGCGATTCTACGAGCAGTACTTC
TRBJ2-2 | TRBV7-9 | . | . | CASTPHGRVKTGELFF | TGTGCCAGCACCCCCCACGGACGGGTAAAGACCGGGGAGCTGTTTTTT
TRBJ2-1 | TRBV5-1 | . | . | CASSLYGLYNEQFF | TGCGCCAGCAGCTTGTACGGGCTCTACAATGAGCAGTTCTTC
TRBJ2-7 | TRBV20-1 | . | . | CSASLPTAYEQYF | TGCAGTGCTAGTCTACCAACGGCTTACGAGCAGTACTTC
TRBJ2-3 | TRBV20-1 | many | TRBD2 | CSASRLAAVSDTQYF | TGCAGTGCATCAAGACTAGCGGCGGTGTCAGATACGCAGTATTTT
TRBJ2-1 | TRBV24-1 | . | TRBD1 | CATGTGSYNEQFF | TGTGCCACCGGGACAGGCTCCTACAATGAGCAGTTCTTC
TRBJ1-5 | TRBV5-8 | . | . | CASSLGGVNNQPQHF | TGTGCCAGCAGCCTGGGGGGGGTGAACAATCAGCCCCAGCATTTT
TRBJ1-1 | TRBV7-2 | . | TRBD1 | CASSRQGGGNTEAFF | TGTGCCAGCAGCCGACAGGGAGGAGGGAACACTGAAGCTTTCTTT
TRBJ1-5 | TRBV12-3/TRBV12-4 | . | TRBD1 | CASSFPSGGGQPQHF | TGTGCCAGCAGTTTTCCCTCAGGGGGCGGTCAGCCCCAGCATTTT
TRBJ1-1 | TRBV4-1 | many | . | CASSLRTLGTEAFF | TGCGCCAGCAGCCTAAGGACTCTGGGCACTGAAGCTTTCTTT
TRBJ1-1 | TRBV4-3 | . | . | CASSQESWGVGTEAFF | TGCGCCAGCAGCCAAGAGAGCTGGGGAGTTGGCACTGAAGCTTTCTTT
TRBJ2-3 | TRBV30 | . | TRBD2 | CALKGPGGDTQYF | TGTGCCCTTAAAGGACCGGGGGGAGATACGCAGTATTTT
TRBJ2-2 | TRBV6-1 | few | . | CATNRAPPTGELFF | TGTGCCACCAACAGGGCACCCCCCACCGGGGAGCTGTTTTTT
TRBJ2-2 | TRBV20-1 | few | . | CSASGRVAGELFF | TGCAGTGCTAGTGGCAGGGTGGCCGGGGAGCTGTTTTTT
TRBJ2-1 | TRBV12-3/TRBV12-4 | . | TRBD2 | CASIPNPRGGAYNEQFF | TGTGCCAGCATCCCCAACCCACGCGGGGGGGCGTACAATGAGCAGTTCTTC
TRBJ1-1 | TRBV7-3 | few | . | CASSLTVSSEAFF | TGTGCCAGCAGCTTAACTGTCAGTAGTGAAGCTTTCTTT
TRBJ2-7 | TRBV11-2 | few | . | CASSVDSPYEQYF | TGTGCCAGCAGCGTCGACAGTCCCTACGAGCAGTACTTC
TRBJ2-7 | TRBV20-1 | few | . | CSARTPGTTYEQYF | TGCAGTGCTAGGACGCCGGGAACGACTTACGAGCAGTACTTC
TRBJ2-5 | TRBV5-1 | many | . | CASSPGPQETQYF | TGTGCCAGCAGCCCGGGACCTCAAGAGACCCAGTACTTC
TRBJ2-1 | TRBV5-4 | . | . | CASSWSSEQFF | TGTGCCAGCAGCTGGAGCAGCGAGCAGTTCTTC
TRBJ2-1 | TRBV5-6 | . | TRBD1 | CASSWDSKGGKNEQFF | TGTGCCAGCAGCTGGGACAGTAAAGGGGGAAAAAATGAGCAGTTCTTC
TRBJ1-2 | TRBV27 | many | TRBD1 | CASSSYFGTGDYGYTF | TGTGCCAGCAGTTCCTACTTTGGGACAGGGGACTATGGCTACACCTTC
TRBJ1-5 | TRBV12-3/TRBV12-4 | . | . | CASSLSPQPQHF | TGTGCCAGCAGTTTAAGTCCTCAGCCCCAGCATTTT
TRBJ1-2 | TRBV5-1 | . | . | CASSLKDGANYGYTF | TGCGCCAGCAGCTTAAAAGACGGAGCCAACTATGGCTACACCTTC
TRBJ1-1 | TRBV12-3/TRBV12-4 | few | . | CASSFFSSVGF | TGTGCCAGCAGTTTTTTTAGTTCCGTGGGATTT
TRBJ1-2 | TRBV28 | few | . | CASSYQRYGYTF | TGTGCCAGCAGTTACCAGCGCTATGGCTACACCTTC
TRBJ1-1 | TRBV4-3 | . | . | CASSQDGLGTEAFF | TGCGCCAGCAGCCAAGATGGATTAGGGACTGAAGCTTTCTTT
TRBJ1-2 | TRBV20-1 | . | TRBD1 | CSARGAGGNYGYTF | TGCAGTGCTAGAGGGGCAGGGGGAAACTATGGCTACACCTTC
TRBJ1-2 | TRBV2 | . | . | CASRPRGGRPGIGYTF | TGTGCCAGCAGACCCCGGGGGGGGCGCCCCGGAATTGGCTACACCTTC
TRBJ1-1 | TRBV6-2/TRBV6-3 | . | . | CASSFSVPNEAFF | TGTGCCAGCAGTTTTTCGGTTCCCAATGAAGCTTTCTTT
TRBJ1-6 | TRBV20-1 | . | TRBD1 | CSARRRGLDSPLHF | TGCAGTGCTAGGCGCAGGGGGCTTGATTCACCCCTCCACTTT
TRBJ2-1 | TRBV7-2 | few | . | CASSPRASYNEQFF | TGTGCCAGCAGCCCTAGGGCCTCCTACAATGAGCAGTTCTTC
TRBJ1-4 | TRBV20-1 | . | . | CSARKTTNEKLFF | TGCAGTGCTAGAAAGACAACTAATGAAAAACTGTTTTTT
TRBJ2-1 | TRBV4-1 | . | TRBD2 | CASSQGAGAGFNEQFF | TGCGCCAGCAGCCAGGGAGCGGGGGCGGGATTCAATGAGCAGTTCTTC
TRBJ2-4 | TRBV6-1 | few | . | CATLTADQNIQYF | TGTGCCACCCTGACAGCCGACCAAAACATTCAGTACTTC
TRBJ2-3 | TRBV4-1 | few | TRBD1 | CASSQVSDRGSDTQYF | TGCGCCAGCAGCCAAGTTTCGGACAGGGGGTCAGATACGCAGTATTTT
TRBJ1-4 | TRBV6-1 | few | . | CASGGETSTNEKLFF | TGTGCCAGCGGAGGGGAAACCTCAACTAATGAAAAACTGTTTTTT
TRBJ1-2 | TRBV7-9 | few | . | CASSGDMGTHGYTF | TGTGCCAGCAGCGGGGATATGGGGACTCATGGCTACACCTTC
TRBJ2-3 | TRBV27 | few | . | CASSPPRGGGTDTQYF | TGTGCCAGCAGTCCCCCCCGAGGGGGGGGCACAGATACGCAGTATTTT
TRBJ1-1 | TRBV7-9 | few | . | CASSSPTEYRAFF | TGTGCCAGCAGCTCTCCGACAGAATACCGAGCTTTCTTT
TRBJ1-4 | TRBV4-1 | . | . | CASSQPGNEKLFF | TGCGCCAGCAGCCAACCGGGGAATGAAAAACTGTTTTTT
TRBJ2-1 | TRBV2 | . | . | CASSEGVRVNEQFF | TGTGCCAGCAGTGAGGGGGTTCGGGTTAATGAGCAGTTCTTC
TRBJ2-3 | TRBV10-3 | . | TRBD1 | CAGRTGAADTQYF | TGTGCAGGGAGGACAGGGGCGGCAGATACGCAGTATTTT
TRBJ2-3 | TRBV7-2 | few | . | CASSLGGYSTDTQYF | TGTGCCAGCAGCTTAGGTGGCTACTCCACAGATACGCAGTATTTT